This passage covers 13 T cell receptor beta chains from one sample sequenced in a study of tissue T cells after allogeneic stem cell transplantation. Sequenced by immunoSEQ multiplex PCR; TCRdb stores in-frame clones only, minus some. The sample lists some 47,000 clones; around 72% were seen once. Sequenced sample: sorted cells pooled from one or two spleens. The receptors come from a pool of C57BL/6 mice in good health.

Concerning this clone itself: Genes and germline come from the mouse. The read halts 1 residue ahead of the CDR3 end, with the missing end drawn from the germline J gene. The V gene is TRBV19, the J gene TRBJ2-7; D unresolved. Germline assignment: CDR1 FNHDT and CDR2 SITEND (reference sequence). Trimming took off 1 base at V and 4 bases at J, with 6 bases between the two ends. The CDR3 consists of 12 residues. The CDR3 sequence is CASSIRKYEQYF. Partial CDR3 DNA: TGTGCCAGCAGTATAAGGAAATATGAACAGTAC.

On this clone itself: Gene names refer to mouse genes. The read is 1 residue too short to cover the CDR3 end, so that end is filled in from the germline J gene. The chain joins TRBV13-2 to TRBJ1-4; the D is unclear. The V gene lost 2 bases and the J gene lost 3 bases, with 8 bases spanning the gap. CDR1 and CDR2 from the germline V gene are NNHNN and SYGAGS (reference sequence). CDR3 size: 14 residues. Incomplete CDR3 DNA: TGTGCCAGCGGTGAGAAAGGGCCCAACGAAAGATTATTT. Translating it yields CASGEKGPNERLF. The whole CDR3 is CASGEKGPNERLFF.

A remark on this clone: The gene names given are mouse names. The DNA ends 1 residue before the CDR3 does, and the rest of the CDR3 is filled in from the germline J gene. V gene TRBV31 combines with J gene TRBJ2-1, with 9 bases matching TRBD2. J gave up 1 base and V 0 bases, and 1 base lay outside the gene matches. The CDR3 is 15 amino acids. Germline values: CDR1 GKSSPN, CDR2 SITVG. The sequenced CDR3 bases are TGTGCCTGGAGTCTTGGGACTGGGAACTATGCTGAGCAGTTC. Translated: CAWSLGTGNYAEQF. The complete CDR3 reads CAWSLGTGNYAEQFF.

A remark on this clone: Gene names are mouse gene names. The DNA ends 1 residue before the CDR3 does, and the rest of the CDR3 is filled in from the germline J gene. The chain joins TRBV13-1 to TRBJ2-7; TRBD2 matches at 8 bases. The ends lost 4 bases at V and 4 bases at J; junction bases unmatched: 4. Looked up from germline, CDR1 is NSHNY and CDR2 is SYGAGN. The CDR3 sequence is 13 residues long. Incomplete CDR3 DNA: TGTGCCAGCAGTTGGGACTGGTCGTATGAACAGTAC. This codes for CASSWDWSYEQY. The entire CDR3 protein is CASSWDWSYEQYF.

As concerns this clone: Gene names and germline refer to mouse. The CDR3: CASRGYTEVFF. The CDR3 bases that were read are TGTGCCAGCAGGGGGTACACAGAAGTCTTC. The V call is TRBV13-3, the J call TRBJ1-1, with D hard to call. The CDR3 extends 1 residue past the end of the read, so its final part is completed from the germline J gene. V was cut by 5 bases and J by 3 bases, with 5 bases left in between. CDR3 size: 11 residues. CDR1 is NNHDY, CDR2 SYVADS, per germline.

A remark on this clone: The gene names given are mouse names. The read terminates 1 residue before the CDR3 end, so the remaining end is supplied by the germline J gene. The chain has TRBV13-1 and TRBJ1-4; no definite D call. This CDR3 has 11 residues. Germline CDR1 and CDR2: NSHNY and SYGAGN. V was clipped by 2 bases and J by 4 bases, with 0 bases between them. The CDR3 is CASSDNERLFF. The part of the CDR3 DNA that was read is TGTGCCAGCAGTGACAACGAAAGATTATTT.

Of note for this clone: Relative to the germline gene, one junction end is altered; a read error may explain this. The genes and germline here are from mouse. The read ends 1 residue shy of where the CDR3 ends; the end is completed using the germline J gene. The chain uses TRBV2 and TRBJ1-2; 9 bases align to TRBD1. From germline, CDR1 is LGHNA and CDR2 YSYQKL. This CDR3 has 13 residues. The CDR3 region is CASQQGADSNYTF. CDR3 bases read: TGTGCCAGCCAACAGGGGGCTGACTCCAACTACACC.

As concerns this clone: Germline and genes: mouse. The observed sequence ends 1 residue before the CDR3 terminus, with the missing tail filled in from the germline J gene. The rearrangement uses TRBV22 and TRBJ2-3; TRBD2, the table's D call, was not compared with the DNA. TRBV22 is tagged as a pseudogene. The CDR3 is made up of 14 amino acids. Incomplete CDR3 DNA: TGTGCCAGCAGTTCGGACTGGGGTACAGAAACGCTGTAT. Amino acids: CASSSDWGTETLY. The CDR3 in full is CASSSDWGTETLYF.

Comment on this clone: Genes and germline are mouse. The read terminates 1 residue before the CDR3 end, so the remaining end is supplied by the germline J gene. The chain uses TRBV16 and TRBJ2-3; D is perhaps TRBD2 (6 bases). CDR3 length: 15 amino acids. Trimming took 1 base from V and 1 from J, leaving 9 bases between them. Germline CDR1 and CDR2: SGHSA and FRNQAP. The CDR3 here is CASSLGGVGAETLYF. The part of the CDR3 DNA that was read is TGTGCAAGCAGCTTAGGGGGGGTGGGTGCAGAAACGCTGTAT.

Worth noting for this clone: Gene and germline names: mouse. From the germline J gene comes the end of the CDR3, since the read stops 1 residue before it. Other DNA sequences in the sample encode the same CDR3. The chain uses TRBV13-2 and TRBJ2-2, with TRBD2 identical over 9 bases. V lost 5 bases and J lost 2; bases outside the gene matches: 1. The CDR3 totals 14 residues. CDR1 and CDR2 (germline): NNHNN, SYGAGS (reference sequence). CDR3 DNA, as far as it was read: TGTGCCAGCGGGGACTGGGGCAACACCGGGCAGCTCTAC. Its protein product is CASGDWGNTGQLY. The whole CDR3 sequence is CASGDWGNTGQLYF.

In the case of this clone: Gene labels here are mouse ones. The missing CDR3 end, 1 residue past where the read stops, is filled in from the germline J gene. The chain is built from TRBV31 and TRBJ1-3, with D perhaps TRBD1 (6 bases). Germline loops: CDR1 GKSSPN, CDR2 SITVG. CDR3 length: 14 amino acids. Trimming removed 1 base from V and 3 bases from J, with 10 bases in between. The CDR3 sequence: CAWSRGANGNTLYF. The CDR3 DNA, read in part, is TGTGCCTGGAGTCGGGGGGCGAATGGAAATACGCTCTAT.

This clone was detected only once. Gene names and germline refer to mouse. The read is 1 residue too short to cover the CDR3 end, so that end is filled in from the germline J gene. This chain joins TRBV13-2 and TRBJ2-4; D is possibly TRBD1 (5 bases). The germline CDR1 and CDR2 sequences are NNHNN and SYGAGS (reference sequence). The ends were cut back, 4 bases at V and 0 bases at J, with 9 bases in the middle. The CDR3 is 14 amino acids. The CDR3 region is CASGPGSSQNTLYF. The part of the CDR3 DNA that was read is TGTGCCAGCGGTCCAGGGTCTAGTCAAAACACCTTGTAC.

With respect to this clone: Gene labels here are mouse ones. The CDR3 is cut off 1 residue early in the read; its end comes from the germline J gene. This rearrangement joins TRBV19 to TRBJ1-1; D not certain. The germline V gene encodes CDR1 FNHDT and CDR2 SITEND (reference sequence). CDR3 length: 12 residues. V was shortened by 1 base and J by 2 bases, with 3 bases between the two germline ends. The CDR3 region is CASSISNTEVFF. Partial CDR3 DNA: TGTGCCAGCAGTATATCCAACACAGAAGTCTTC.